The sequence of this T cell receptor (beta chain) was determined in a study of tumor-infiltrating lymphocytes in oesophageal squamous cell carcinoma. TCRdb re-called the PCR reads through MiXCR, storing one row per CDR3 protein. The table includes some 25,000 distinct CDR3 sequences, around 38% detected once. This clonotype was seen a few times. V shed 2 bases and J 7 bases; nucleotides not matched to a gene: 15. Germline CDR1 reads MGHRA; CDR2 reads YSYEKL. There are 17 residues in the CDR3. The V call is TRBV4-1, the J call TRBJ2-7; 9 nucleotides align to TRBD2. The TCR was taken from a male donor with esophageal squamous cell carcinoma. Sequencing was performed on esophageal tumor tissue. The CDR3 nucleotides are TGCGCCAGCAGCCAACACGGACTAGCGTCCTCCTACAATGAGCAGTACTTC. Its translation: CASSQHGLASSYNEQYF.